Described below is a single T cell receptor beta chain sequence and its context. It has no known antigen specificity. Per-base quality was not reported, and no clone a single base away is much larger than it. The data derive from a study of blood T cell repertoires in COVID-19 (dated by TCRdb to 2018 to 2020). Concerning the study at large: Samples covering the acute and convalescent phases of COVID-19 were provided by collaborators in the United States, Italy and Spain. The material from the prospective study consisted of cDNA or gDNA derived from T cells, B-cell-depleted T cells, or PBMCs. The dataset comprised deeply sampled blood TCRbeta repertoires from subjects exposed to, actively infected with, or recovered from COVID-19. A freely available public database, intended as a resource for researchers studying the immune response to SARS-CoV-2, is where the repertoires were released. Samples were obtained from the ongoing ImmuneRACE study (first 160 participants) and from 1,254 subjects provided by 6 global collaborators. The sample metadata nearly always contained a de-identified subject ID, COVID-19 status, age in years and sex. HLA class I and class II types, where available, came from metadata supplied by the sample provider rather than from assay-based typing. Points the paper makes about the study in general: The amount of clinical and demographic metadata varied by source and participant and was provided uncurated.

Each collaborating institution followed its own protocols to collect whole blood in K2EDTA tubes. Collaborator samples were shipped for TCRbeta analysis as frozen whole blood, isolated PBMCs, or DNA extracted from either sample type. The germline V gene specifies SGHDT as CDR1 and YYEEEE as CDR2. Clipping removes 5 bases from V and 0 bases from J, with 11 as the unmatched junction base count. Inclusive of the bounding cysteine and phenylalanine, the CDR3 is 16 residues long. This entry keeps only the CDR3 DNA: 48 bases, framed from base 1. TCRbeta CDR3 regions were amplified from genomic DNA using the immunoSEQ Assay, a bias-controlled multiplex PCR. Processing in the source paper ran as follows. The number of nucleated cells in each sample was estimated by amplification of reference gene primers within the assay. To quantify the absolute abundance of each unique TCRbeta CDR3 rearrangement, sequence reads were collapsed and filtered. For each sample, productive Simpson clonality was calculated as the square root of Simpson's diversity index across productive rearrangements. In TCRdb, the immuneACCESS table is reduced to in-frame sequences with V and J assigned. These tables do not hold every clone; where another copy was compared, an unresolved V gene accounts for under half, and the others remain unexplained. Clone size and V and J calls were adopted from that table, with D and trimming inferred from the DNA. The table for this sample lists roughly 500,000 clones; over 75% of them were counted only once. The ten largest clones capture under 4% of the sample.

The rearranged chain carries TRBV5-6 and TRBJ2-7, and 7 junctional nucleotides match TRBD2. Sequencing was performed on peripheral blood. This clonotype was obtained from a human donor in a cohort sampled during active COVID-19. The CDR3: CASSGLVFGNSYEQYF. The DNA is as follows: TGTGCCAGCAGTGGACTAGTCTTTGGTAACTCCTACGAGCAGTACTTC.